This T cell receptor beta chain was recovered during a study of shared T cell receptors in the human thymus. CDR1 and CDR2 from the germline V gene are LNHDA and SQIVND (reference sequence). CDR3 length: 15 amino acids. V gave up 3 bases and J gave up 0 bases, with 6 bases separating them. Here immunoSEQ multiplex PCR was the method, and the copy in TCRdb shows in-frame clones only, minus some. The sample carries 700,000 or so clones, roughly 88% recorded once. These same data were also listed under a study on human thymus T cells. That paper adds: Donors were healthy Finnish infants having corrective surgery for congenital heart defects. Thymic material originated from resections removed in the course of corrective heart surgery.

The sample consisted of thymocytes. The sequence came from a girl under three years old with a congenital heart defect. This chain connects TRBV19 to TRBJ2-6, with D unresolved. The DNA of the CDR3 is TGTGCCAGTAGTATGTCCGTCTCTGGGGCCAACGTCCTGACTTTC. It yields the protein CASSMSVSGANVLTF.